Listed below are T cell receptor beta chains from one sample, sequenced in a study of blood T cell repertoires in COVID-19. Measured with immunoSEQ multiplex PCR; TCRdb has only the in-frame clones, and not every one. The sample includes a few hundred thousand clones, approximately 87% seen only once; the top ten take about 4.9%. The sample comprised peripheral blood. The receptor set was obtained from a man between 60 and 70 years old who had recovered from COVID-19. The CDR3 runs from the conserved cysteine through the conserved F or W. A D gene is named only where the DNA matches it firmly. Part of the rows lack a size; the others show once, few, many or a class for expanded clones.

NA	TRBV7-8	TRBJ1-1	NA	CASSLETLNTEAFF	TGTGCCAGCAGCTTAGAGACTTTGAACACTGAAGCTTTCTTT
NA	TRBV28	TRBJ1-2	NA	CASSLLSAGENYGYTF	TGTGCCAGCAGTTTATTGTCGGCAGGGGAGAACTATGGCTACACCTTC
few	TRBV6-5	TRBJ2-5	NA	CASSYSRTGGTQYF	TGTGCCAGCAGTTACTCCAGAACTGGAGGGACCCAGTACTTC
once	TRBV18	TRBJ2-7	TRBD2	CASSPPGLAGIYEQYF	TGTGCCAGCTCACCACCGGGCCTAGCGGGAATATACGAGCAGTACTTC
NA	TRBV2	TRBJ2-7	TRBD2	CASSRLAGPYEQYF	TGTGCCAGCAGCCGACTAGCGGGACCCTACGAGCAGTACTTC
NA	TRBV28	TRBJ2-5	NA	CASSLPPTETQYF	TGTGCCAGCAGTCTACCCCCCACGGAGACCCAGTACTTC
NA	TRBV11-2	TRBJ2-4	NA	CASRKGGMVKNIQYF	TGTGCCAGCCGCAAAGGGGGTATGGTCAAAAACATTCAGTACTTC
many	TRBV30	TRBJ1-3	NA	CAWISSGNTIYF	TGTGCCTGGATCAGCTCTGGAAACACCATATATTTT
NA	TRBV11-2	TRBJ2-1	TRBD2	CASSTRTSRQFF	TGTGCCAGCAGCACCCGGACTAGCCGACAGTTCTTC
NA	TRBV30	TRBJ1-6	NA	CAWGGEGNNSPLHF	TGTGCCTGGGGCGGAGAGGGTAATAATTCACCCCTCCACTTT
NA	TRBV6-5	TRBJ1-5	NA	CASRRTGGSNQPQHF	TGTGCCAGCAGGCGAACGGGGGGCAGCAATCAGCCCCAGCATTTT
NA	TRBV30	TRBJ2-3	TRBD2	CAWGEGTDTQYF	TGTGCCTGGGGGGAGGGAACAGATACGCAGTATTTT
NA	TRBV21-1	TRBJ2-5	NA	CASSERLTGGPSQETQYF	TGTGCCAGCAGCGAACGTCTGACGGGGGGGCCTTCCCAAGAGACCCAGTACTTC
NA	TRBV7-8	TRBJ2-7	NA	CASSPTQGLYEQYF	TGTGCCAGCAGCCCGACACAAGGACTCTACGAGCAGTACTTC
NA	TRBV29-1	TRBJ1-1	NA	CSVAVGSTEAFF	TGCAGCGTTGCGGTTGGGAGCACTGAAGCTTTCTTT
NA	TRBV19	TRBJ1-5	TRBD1	CASSRTTGGIQPQHF	TGTGCCAGTAGTAGGACTACAGGGGGCATTCAGCCCCAGCATTTT
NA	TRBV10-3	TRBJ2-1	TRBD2	CAISASSGIRNEQFF	TGTGCCATCAGTGCGTCTAGCGGGATTCGCAATGAGCAGTTCTTC
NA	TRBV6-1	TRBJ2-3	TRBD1	CASSVGGQGATDTQYF	TGTGCCAGCAGTGTAGGGGGACAGGGTGCAACAGATACGCAGTATTTT
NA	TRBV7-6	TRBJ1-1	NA	CASSSLPLDETWAFF	TGTGCCAGCAGCTCACTCCCGCTCGATGAGACATGGGCTTTCTTT
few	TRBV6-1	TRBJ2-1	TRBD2	CASSDPGLAGVKEQFF	TGTGCCAGCAGTGACCCGGGACTAGCGGGGGTCAAGGAGCAGTTCTTC
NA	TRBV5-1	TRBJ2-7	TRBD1	CASSSHLRDRGGEQYF	TGCGCCAGCAGCTCCCACCTCCGGGACAGGGGTGGGGAGCAGTACTTC
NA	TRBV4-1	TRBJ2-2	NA	CASSQDWGVPTGELFF	TGCGCCAGCAGCCAAGATTGGGGGGTTCCCACCGGGGAGCTGTTTTTT
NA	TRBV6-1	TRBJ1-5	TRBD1	CASSEVPEGAGQPQHF	TGTGCCAGCAGTGAAGTTCCCGAGGGGGCGGGACAGCCCCAGCATTTT
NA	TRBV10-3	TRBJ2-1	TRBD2	CAISVGLAGRNEQFF	TGTGCCATCAGTGTGGGACTAGCGGGACGCAATGAGCAGTTCTTC
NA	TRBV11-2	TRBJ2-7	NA	CASSPKFGTKLYEQYF	TGTGCCAGCAGCCCAAAATTCGGGACAAAACTCTACGAGCAGTACTTC
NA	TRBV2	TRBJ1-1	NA	CASGNGGLWTEAFF	TGTGCCAGCGGTAACGGGGGGCTGTGGACTGAAGCTTTCTTT
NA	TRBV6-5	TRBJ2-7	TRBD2	CASRRERGSSYEQYF	TGTGCCAGCAGACGCGAGCGGGGAAGCTCCTACGAGCAGTACTTC
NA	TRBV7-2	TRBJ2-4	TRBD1	CASSSRQGNIQYF	TGTGCCAGCAGCTCCCGACAGGGGAACATTCAGTACTTC
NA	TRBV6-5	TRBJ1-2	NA	CASNGGTGADYGYTF	TGTGCCAGCAATGGGGGCACGGGCGCGGACTATGGCTACACCTTC
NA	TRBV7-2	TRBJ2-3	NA	CASSLDGFADTQYF	TGTGCCAGCAGCTTAGATGGCTTCGCAGATACGCAGTATTTT
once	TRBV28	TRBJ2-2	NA	CASRRPGLRAGELFF	TGTGCCAGCAGACGCCCGGGACTTCGCGCCGGGGAGCTGTTTTTT
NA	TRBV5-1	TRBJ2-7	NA	CASSPGNSGVSTYEQYF	TGCGCCAGCAGCCCAGGCAACTCAGGGGTCTCCACCTACGAGCAGTACTTC
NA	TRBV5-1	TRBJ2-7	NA	CASSLNEGFGQYF	TGCGCCAGCAGCTTGAACGAGGGTTTTGGGCAGTACTTC
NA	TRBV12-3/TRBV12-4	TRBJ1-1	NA	CASSFSLNTEAFF	TGTGCCAGCAGTTTTTCTTTAAACACTGAAGCTTTCTTT
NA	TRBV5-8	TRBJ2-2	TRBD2	CASSPQLGGANTGELFF	TGTGCCAGCAGCCCCCAGCTGGGGGGGGCGAACACCGGGGAGCTGTTTTTT
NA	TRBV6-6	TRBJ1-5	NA	CASSYLARDNQPQHF	TGTGCCAGCAGTTACTTGGCCAGGGACAATCAGCCCCAGCATTTT
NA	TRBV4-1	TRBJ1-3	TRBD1	CASSRGQGVGNTIYF	TGCGCCAGCAGCCGGGGACAGGGGGTCGGAAACACCATATATTTT
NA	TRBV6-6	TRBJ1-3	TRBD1	CASSLDRDGGNTIYF	TGTGCCAGCAGCCTAGACAGGGACGGAGGAAACACCATATATTTT
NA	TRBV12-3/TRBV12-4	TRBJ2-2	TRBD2	CASSRLATGELFF	TGTGCCAGCAGCCGACTAGCAACCGGGGAGCTGTTTTTT
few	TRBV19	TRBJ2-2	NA	CASSIVAQYGELFF	TGTGCCAGTAGTATAGTCGCCCAGTACGGGGAGCTGTTTTTT
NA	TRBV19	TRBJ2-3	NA	CASSTLGPRPGWTDTQYF	TGTGCCAGTAGTACCCTCGGTCCCCGTCCAGGGTGGACAGATACGCAGTATTTT
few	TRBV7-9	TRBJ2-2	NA	CASSLRLTGELFF	TGTGCCAGCAGCTTACGTCTCACCGGGGAGCTGTTTTTT
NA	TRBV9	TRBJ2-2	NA	CASSVQGGTGELFF	TGTGCCAGCAGCGTCCAGGGCGGCACCGGGGAGCTGTTTTTT